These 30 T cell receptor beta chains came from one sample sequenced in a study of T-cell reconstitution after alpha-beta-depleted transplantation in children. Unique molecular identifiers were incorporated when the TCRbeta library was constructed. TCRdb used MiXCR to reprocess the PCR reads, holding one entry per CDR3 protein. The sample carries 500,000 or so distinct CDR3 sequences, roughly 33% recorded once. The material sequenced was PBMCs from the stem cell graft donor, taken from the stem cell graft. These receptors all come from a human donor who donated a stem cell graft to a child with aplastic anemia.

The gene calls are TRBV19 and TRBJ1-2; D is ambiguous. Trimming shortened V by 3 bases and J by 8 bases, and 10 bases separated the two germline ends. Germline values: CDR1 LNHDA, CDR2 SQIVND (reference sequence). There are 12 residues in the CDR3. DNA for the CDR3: TGTGCCAGTAGTATTAGGGCCAACGGCTACACCTTC. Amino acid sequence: CASSIRANGYTF.

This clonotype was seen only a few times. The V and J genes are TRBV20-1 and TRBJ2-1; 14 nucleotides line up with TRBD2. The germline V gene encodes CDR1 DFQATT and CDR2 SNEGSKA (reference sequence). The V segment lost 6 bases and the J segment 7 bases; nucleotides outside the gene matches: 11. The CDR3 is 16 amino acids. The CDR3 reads CSAPPGLAGVGNEQFF. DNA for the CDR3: TGCAGTGCCCCTCCGGGACTAGCGGGAGTGGGGAATGAGCAGTTCTTC.

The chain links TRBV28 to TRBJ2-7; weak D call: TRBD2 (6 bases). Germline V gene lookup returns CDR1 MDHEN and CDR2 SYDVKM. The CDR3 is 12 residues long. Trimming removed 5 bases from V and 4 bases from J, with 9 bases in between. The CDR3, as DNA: TGTGCCAGCAGTGATGGGGGGTACGAGCAGTACTTC. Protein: CASSDGGYEQYF.

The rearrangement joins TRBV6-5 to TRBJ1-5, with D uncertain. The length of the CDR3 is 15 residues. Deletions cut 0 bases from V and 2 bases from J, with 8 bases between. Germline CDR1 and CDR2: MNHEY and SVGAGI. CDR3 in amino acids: CASSYSREGNQPQHF. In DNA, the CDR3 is TGTGCCAGCAGTTACTCGAGGGAGGGCAATCAGCCCCAGCATTTT.

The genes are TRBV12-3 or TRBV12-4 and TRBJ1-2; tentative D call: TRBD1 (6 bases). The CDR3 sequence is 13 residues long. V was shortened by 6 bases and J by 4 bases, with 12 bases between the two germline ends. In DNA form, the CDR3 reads TGTGCCAGCAGGGCACAGGGAACCTATGGCTACACCTTC. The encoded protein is CASRAQGTYGYTF.

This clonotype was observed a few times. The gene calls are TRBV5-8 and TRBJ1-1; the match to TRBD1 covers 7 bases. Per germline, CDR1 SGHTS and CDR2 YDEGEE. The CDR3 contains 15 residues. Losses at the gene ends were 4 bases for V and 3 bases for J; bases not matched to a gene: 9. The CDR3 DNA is TGTGCCAGCAGCGCGGGACAGCCCATAGACACTGAAGCTTTCTTT. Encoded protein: CASSAGQPIDTEAFF.

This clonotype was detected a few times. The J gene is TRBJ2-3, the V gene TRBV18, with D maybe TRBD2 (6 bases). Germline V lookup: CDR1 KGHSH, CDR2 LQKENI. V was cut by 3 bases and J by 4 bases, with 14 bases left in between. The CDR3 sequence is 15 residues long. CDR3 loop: CASSPPRLGSDTQYF. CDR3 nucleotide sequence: TGTGCCAGCTCACCTCCGAGACTAGGTTCAGATACGCAGTATTTT. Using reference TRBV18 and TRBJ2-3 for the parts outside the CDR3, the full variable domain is NAGVMQNPRHLVRRRGQEARLRCSPMKGHSHVYWYRQLPEEGLKFMVYLQKENIIDESGMPKERFSAEFPKEGPSILRIQQVVRGDSAAYFCASSPPRLGSDTQYFGPGTRLTVL.

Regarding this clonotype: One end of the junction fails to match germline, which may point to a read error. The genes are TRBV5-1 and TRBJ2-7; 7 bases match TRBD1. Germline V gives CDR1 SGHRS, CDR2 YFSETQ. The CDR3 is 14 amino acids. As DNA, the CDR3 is TGTGCCAGCAGTGACCGGGACAGCTCCTACGAGCAGTACTTC. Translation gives CASSDRDSSYEQYF.

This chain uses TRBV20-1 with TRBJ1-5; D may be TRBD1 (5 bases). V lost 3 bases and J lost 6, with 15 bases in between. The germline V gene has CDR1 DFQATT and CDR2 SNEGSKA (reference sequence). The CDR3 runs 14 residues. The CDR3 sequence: CSASSGAIGQPQHF. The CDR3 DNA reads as TGCAGTGCTAGTTCCGGGGCCATAGGTCAGCCCCAGCATTTT.

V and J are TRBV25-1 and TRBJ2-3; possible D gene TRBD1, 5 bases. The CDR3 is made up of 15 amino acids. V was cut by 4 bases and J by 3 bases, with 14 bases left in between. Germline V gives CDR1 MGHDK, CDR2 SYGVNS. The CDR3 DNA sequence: TGTGCCAGCAGTGGGACACCAGTTTTGACAGATACGCAGTATTTT. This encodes CASSGTPVLTDTQYF.

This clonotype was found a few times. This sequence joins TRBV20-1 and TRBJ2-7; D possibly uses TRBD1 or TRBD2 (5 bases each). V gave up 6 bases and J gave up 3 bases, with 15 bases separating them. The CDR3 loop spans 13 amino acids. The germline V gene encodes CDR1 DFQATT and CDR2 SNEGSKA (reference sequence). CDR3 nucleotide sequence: TGCAGTGCCCCCCGGGACGGTCGCTACGAGCAGTACTTC. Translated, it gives CSAPRDGRYEQYF.

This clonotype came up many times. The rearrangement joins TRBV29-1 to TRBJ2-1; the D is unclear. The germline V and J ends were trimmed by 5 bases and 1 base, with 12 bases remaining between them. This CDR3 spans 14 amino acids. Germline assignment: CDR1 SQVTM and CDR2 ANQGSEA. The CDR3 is CSVQPGSSYNEQFF. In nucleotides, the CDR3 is TGCAGCGTTCAACCGGGCTCGTCCTACAATGAGCAGTTCTTC.

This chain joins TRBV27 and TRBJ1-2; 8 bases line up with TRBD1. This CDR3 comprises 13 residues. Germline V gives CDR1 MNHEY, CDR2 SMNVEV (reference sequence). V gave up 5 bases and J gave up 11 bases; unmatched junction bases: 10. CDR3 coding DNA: TGTGCCAGCAGTCCAGGGACAGGCCTGCGATACACCTTC. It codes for CASSPGTGLRYTF.

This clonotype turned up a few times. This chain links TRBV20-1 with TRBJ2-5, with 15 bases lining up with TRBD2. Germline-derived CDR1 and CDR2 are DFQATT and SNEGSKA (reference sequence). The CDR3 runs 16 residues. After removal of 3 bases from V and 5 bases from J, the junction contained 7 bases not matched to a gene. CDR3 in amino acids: CSASPWTSGRAETQYF. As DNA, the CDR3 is TGCAGTGCTAGCCCCTGGACTAGCGGGAGGGCGGAGACCCAGTACTTC.

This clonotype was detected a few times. For the CDR3, the DNA is TGCGCCAGCAGCCAAGAAACAGGCAGCCCTGAAGCTTTCTTT. It encodes CASSQETGSPEAFF. The genes are TRBV4-3 and TRBJ1-1, with D perhaps matching TRBD1 (5 bases). The germline V and J ends were trimmed by 0 bases and 6 bases, with 11 bases remaining between them. CDR3 length equals 14 residues. CDR1 is LGHNA and CDR2 is YSLEER in the germline V gene.

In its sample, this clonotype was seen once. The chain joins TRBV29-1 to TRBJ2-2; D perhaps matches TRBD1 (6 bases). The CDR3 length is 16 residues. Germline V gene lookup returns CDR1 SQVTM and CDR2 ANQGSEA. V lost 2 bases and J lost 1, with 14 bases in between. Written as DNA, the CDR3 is TGCAGCGTTGAACCGACAGGTTGGGGGAACACCGGGGAGCTGTTTTTT. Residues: CSVEPTGWGNTGELFF.

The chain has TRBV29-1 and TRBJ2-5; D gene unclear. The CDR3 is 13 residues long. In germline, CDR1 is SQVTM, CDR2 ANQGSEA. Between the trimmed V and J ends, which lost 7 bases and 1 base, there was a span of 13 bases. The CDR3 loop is CSAIRNLQETQYF. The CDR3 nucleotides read TGCAGCGCCATCCGGAATCTCCAAGAGACCCAGTACTTC.

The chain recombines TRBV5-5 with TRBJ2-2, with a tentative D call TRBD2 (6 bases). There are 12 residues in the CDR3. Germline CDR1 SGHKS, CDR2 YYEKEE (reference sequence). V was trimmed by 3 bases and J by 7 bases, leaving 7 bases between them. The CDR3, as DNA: TGTGCCAGCAGCTGGGGGGACGGGGAGCTGTTTTTT. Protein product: CASSWGDGELFF.

CDR3 loop: CASSLGGGYYNEQFF. The CDR3 DNA follows: TGTGCCAGCAGCTTAGGGGGGGGATACTACAATGAGCAGTTCTTC. The chain links TRBV5-5 to TRBJ2-1; D is possibly TRBD2 (7 bases). Germline V CDR1 and CDR2: SGHKS, YYEKEE (reference sequence). Trimming took off 2 bases at V and 3 bases at J, with 12 bases between the two ends. This CDR3 is 15 amino acids long.

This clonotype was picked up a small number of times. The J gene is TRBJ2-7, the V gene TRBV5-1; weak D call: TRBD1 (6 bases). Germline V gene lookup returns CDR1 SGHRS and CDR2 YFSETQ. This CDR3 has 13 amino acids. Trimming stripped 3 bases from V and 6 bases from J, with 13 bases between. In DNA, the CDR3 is TGCGCCAGCAGCTCGGCAGGGGCCGGCGAGCAGTACGTC. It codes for CASSSAGAGEQYV.

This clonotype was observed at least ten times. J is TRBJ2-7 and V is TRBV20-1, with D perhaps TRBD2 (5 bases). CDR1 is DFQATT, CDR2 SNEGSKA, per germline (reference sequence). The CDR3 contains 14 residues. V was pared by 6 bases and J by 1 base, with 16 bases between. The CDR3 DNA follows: TGCAGTGCCTCGTTGAGAGGAGGTTCCTACGAGCAGTACGTC. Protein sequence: CSASLRGGSYEQYV.

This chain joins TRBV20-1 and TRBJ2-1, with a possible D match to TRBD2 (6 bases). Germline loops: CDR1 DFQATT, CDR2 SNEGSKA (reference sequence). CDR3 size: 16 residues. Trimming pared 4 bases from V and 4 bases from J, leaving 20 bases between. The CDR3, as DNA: TGCAGTGCTATCTCGCGGACTACCTTTGGGTACAATGAGCAGTTCTTC. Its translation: CSAISRTTFGYNEQFF.

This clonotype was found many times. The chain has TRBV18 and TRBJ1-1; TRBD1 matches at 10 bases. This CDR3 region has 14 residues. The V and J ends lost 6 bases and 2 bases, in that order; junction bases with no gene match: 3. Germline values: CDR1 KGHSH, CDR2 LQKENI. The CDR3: CASSRQGANTEAFF. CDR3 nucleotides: TGTGCCAGCTCTCGACAGGGGGCAAACACTGAAGCTTTCTTT. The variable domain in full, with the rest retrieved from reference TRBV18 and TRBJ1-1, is NAGVMQNPRHLVRRRGQEARLRCSPMKGHSHVYWYRQLPEEGLKFMVYLQKENIIDESGMPKERFSAEFPKEGPSILRIQQVVRGDSAAYFCASSRQGANTEAFFGQGTRLTVV.

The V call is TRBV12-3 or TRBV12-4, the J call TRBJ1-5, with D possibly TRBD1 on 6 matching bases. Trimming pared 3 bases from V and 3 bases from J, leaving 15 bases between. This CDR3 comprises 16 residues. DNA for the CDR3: TGTGCCAGCAGTTTGGAACGCCAGGGGAACAATCAGCCCCAGCATTTT. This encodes CASSLERQGNNQPQHF.

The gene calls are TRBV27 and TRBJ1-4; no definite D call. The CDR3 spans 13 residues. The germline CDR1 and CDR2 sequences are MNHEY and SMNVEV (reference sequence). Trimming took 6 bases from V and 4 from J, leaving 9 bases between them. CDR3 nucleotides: TGTGCCAGCAGGTTCACCCTTAATGAAAAACTGTTTTTT. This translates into CASRFTLNEKLFF.

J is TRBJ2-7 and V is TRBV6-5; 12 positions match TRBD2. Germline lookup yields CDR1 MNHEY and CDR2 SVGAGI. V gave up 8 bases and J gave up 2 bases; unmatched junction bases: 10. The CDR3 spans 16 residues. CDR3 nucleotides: TGTGCCAGCGGTCGGGTGGGACTAGCGGGCACCTACGAGCAGTACTTC. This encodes CASGRVGLAGTYEQYF.

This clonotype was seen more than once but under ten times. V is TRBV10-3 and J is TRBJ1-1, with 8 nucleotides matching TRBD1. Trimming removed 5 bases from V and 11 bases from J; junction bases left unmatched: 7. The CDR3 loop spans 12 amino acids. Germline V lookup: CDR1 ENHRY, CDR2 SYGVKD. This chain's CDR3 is CAISTKGQAAFF. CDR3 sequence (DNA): TGTGCCATCAGTACCAAGGGACAGGCCGCTTTCTTT.

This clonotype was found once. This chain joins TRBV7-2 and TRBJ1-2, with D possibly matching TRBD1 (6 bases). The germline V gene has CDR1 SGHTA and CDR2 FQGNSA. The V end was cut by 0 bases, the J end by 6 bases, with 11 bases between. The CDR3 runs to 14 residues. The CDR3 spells CASSLAQGGHGYTF. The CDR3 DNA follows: TGTGCCAGCAGCTTAGCGCAAGGGGGGCATGGCTACACCTTC.

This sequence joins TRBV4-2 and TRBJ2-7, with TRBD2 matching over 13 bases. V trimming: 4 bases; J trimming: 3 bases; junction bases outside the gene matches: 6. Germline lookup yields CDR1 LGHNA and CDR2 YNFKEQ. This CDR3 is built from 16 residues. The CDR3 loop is CASSPKGLAGDYEQYF. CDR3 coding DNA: TGTGCCAGCAGCCCCAAAGGACTAGCGGGAGACTACGAGCAGTACTTC.

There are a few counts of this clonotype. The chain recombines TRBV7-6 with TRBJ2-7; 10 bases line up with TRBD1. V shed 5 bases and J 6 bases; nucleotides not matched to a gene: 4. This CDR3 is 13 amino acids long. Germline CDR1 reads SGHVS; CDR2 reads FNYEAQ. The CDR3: CASSIGQGGEQYF. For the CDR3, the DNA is TGTGCCAGCAGCATTGGACAGGGGGGCGAGCAGTACTTC.